This entry lists 5 T cell receptor beta chains sequenced from one sample in a study of brain T cells in children with intractable seizures. The time point here: blood from clinic visit 5 months post-surgery; TSC patient then seizure free. Measured with immunoSEQ multiplex PCR; TCRdb has only the in-frame clones, and not every one. Among hundreds of thousands of clones listed, about 93% were seen once. Sequenced here: peripheral blood, sampled 4 to 5 months after surgery. The receptors come from a boy under two years old with tuberous sclerosis and intractable seizures.

This clone was counted a few times. The chain links TRBV11-1 to TRBJ1-2; 7 bases fit TRBD1. J was trimmed by 2 bases and V by 3 bases; bases with no gene match: 0. There are 13 residues in the CDR3. Looked up from germline, CDR1 is SGHAT and CDR2 is FQDESV (reference sequence). CDR3 sequence: CASSLGQNYGYTF. The CDR3 region has the DNA TGTGCCAGCAGCTTGGGACAGAACTATGGCTACACCTTC.

The chain uses TRBV5-1 and TRBJ1-2; the D gene is possibly TRBD1 (6 bases). Germline V gene lookup returns CDR1 SGHRS and CDR2 YFSETQ. The CDR3 is 15 residues long. The V and J ends lost 4 bases and 4 bases respectively, with 17 bases between them. The DNA of the CDR3 is TGCGCCAGCAGCCCGCCCGAACAGGGTGTCTATGGCTACACCTTC. Protein product: CASSPPEQGVYGYTF.

V usage is TRBV7-9 and J usage is TRBJ2-7; tentative D call: TRBD2 (6 bases). CDR3 length: 17 amino acids. Between the trimmed V and J ends, which lost 3 bases and 3 bases, there was a span of 21 bases. Germline V gives CDR1 SEHNR, CDR2 FQNEAQ (reference sequence). The CDR3 region is CASSFTPPRDLSYEQYF. The CDR3 DNA is TGTGCCAGCAGCTTTACACCTCCGCGGGATCTCAGCTACGAGCAGTACTTC.

The rearrangement uses TRBV19 and TRBJ1-2; D is possibly TRBD1 (6 bases). CDR3 size: 12 residues. V was clipped by 4 bases and J by 7 bases, with 10 bases between them. Looked up from germline, CDR1 is LNHDA and CDR2 is SQIVND (reference sequence). DNA of the CDR3: TGTGCCAGTAGTACACAGGGAAGTGGCTACACCTTC. Translation gives CASSTQGSGYTF.

The V call is TRBV5-4, the J call TRBJ2-1; D is possibly TRBD1 (5 bases). Trimming removed 1 base at V and 2 bases at J, with 7 bases between. Per germline, CDR1 SGHNT and CDR2 YYREEE (reference sequence). The CDR3 covers 14 residues. CDR3 bases: TGTGCCAGCAGCTTGACAGGCCCCTACAATGAGCAGTTCTTC. Translating it yields CASSLTGPYNEQFF.